This T cell receptor beta chain was obtained from a study of T cell responses to AZD1222 COVID-19 vaccine. About the study: Second-dose recipients at about 4 or about 12 weeks were treated as one pooled group. Whole-study results and caveats: Increased Spike-specific TCR breadth and depth were observed after two AZD1222 doses. Clonal diversity was possibly underestimated, and white British individuals and females predominated among donors.

As concerns this clone: What it binds is not known.

Trimming cost V 5 bases and J 2 bases; bases outside gene matches: 7. The CDR3 sequence is 16 residues long. Germline V gene data show CDR1 as MGHDK and CDR2 as SYGVNS. The repertoire was sequenced with immunoSEQ multiplex PCR; TCRdb's copy has only in-frame clones and lacks some. The data show under 150,000 clones, approximately 88% seen once. The material was peripheral blood, obtained on day 0 of AZD1222 vaccination. This receptor was taken from an adult in good health. This sequence joins TRBV25-1 and TRBJ1-3; 9 bases are shared with TRBD1. In nucleotides, the CDR3 is TGTGCCAGCAGTAACCCGGGACAGGGCCCTGGAAACACCATATATTTT. This translates into CASSNPGQGPGNTIYF.